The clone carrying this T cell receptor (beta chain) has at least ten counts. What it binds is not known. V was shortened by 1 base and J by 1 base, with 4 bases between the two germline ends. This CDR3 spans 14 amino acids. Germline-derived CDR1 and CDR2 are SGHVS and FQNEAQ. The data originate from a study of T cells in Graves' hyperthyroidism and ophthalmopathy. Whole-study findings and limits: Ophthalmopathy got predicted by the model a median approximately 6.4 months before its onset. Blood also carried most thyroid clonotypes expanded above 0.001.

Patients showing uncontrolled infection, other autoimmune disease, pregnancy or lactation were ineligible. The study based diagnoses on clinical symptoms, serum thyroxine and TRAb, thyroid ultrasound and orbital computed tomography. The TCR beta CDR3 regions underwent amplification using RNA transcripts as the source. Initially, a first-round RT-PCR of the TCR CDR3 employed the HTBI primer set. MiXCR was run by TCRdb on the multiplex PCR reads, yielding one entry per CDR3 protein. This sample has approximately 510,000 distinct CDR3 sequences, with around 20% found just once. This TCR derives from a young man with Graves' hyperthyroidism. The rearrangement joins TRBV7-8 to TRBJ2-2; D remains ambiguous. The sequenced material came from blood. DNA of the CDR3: TGTGCCAGCAGCTTAGTTGAGAACACCGGGGAGCTGTTTTTT. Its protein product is CASSLVENTGELFF.